The rows below give T cell receptor beta chains drawn from one sample of a study of T-cell memory formation after mild COVID-19. TCRdb called the 5' RACE reads again in MiXCR, with one record for every CDR3 protein. Here the sample spans around 300,000 distinct CDR3 sequences, approximately 19% being singletons. The specimen was PBMCs or a T cell subset sorted from them (not recorded which). All receptors come from a man younger than 35 who had mild COVID-19 (a few samples of this study predate the infection). Cell type and time point are not known. Each CDR3 is given with its conserved first and last residue. A D gene is named only where the DNA matches it firmly. Rows give clone size only sometimes, using once, few, many, or a class for an expanded clone.

abundance: many
d_gene: -
v_gene: TRBV5-1
j_gene: TRBJ2-2
CDR3aa: CASSYQQGSGELFF
CDR3nt: TGCGCCAGCAGCTACCAACAGGGCTCCGGGGAGCTGTTTTTT

abundance: once
d_gene: -
v_gene: TRBV5-1
j_gene: TRBJ2-5
CDR3aa: CASRKGLQETQYF
CDR3nt: TGCGCCAGCCGTAAAGGACTACAAGAGACCCAGTACTTC

abundance: -
d_gene: TRBD1
v_gene: TRBV10-3
j_gene: TRBJ2-7
CDR3aa: CAIRDRDYEQYF
CDR3nt: TGTGCCATCCGGGACAGGGACTACGAGCAGTACTTC

abundance: many
d_gene: -
v_gene: TRBV19
j_gene: TRBJ2-3
CDR3aa: CASSPSGATDTQYF
CDR3nt: TGTGCCAGTAGCCCATCCGGGGCCACAGATACGCAGTATTTT

abundance: few
d_gene: -
v_gene: TRBV20-1
j_gene: TRBJ1-5
CDR3aa: CSASGGNQPQHF
CDR3nt: TGCAGTGCTAGTGGGGGGAATCAGCCCCAGCATTTT

abundance: few
d_gene: -
v_gene: TRBV27
j_gene: TRBJ1-2
CDR3aa: CASSSPSRGKNYGYTF
CDR3nt: TGTGCCAGCAGTTCCCCCTCCAGGGGAAAAAACTATGGCTACACCTTC

abundance: many
d_gene: -
v_gene: TRBV4-1
j_gene: TRBJ2-1
CDR3aa: CASSPGAWDNEQFF
CDR3nt: TGCGCCAGCAGCCCCGGGGCGTGGGATAATGAGCAGTTCTTC

abundance: few
d_gene: -
v_gene: TRBV24-1
j_gene: TRBJ2-4
CDR3aa: CATSDSGRHAGAKNIQYF
CDR3nt: TGTGCCACCAGTGATTCAGGACGTCATGCGGGAGCCAAAAACATTCAGTACTTC

abundance: many
d_gene: TRBD1
v_gene: TRBV3-1
j_gene: TRBJ2-1
CDR3aa: CASSQLQGPYNEQFF
CDR3nt: TGTGCCAGCAGCCAACTACAGGGGCCCTACAATGAGCAGTTCTTC

abundance: -
d_gene: -
v_gene: TRBV4-3
j_gene: TRBJ2-5
CDR3aa: CASGLGQGETQYF
CDR3nt: TGCGCCAGCGGCCTAGGGCAGGGAGAGACCCAGTACTTC

abundance: -
d_gene: -
v_gene: TRBV15
j_gene: TRBJ2-5
CDR3aa: CATSRDFGVETQYF
CDR3nt: TGTGCCACCAGCAGAGATTTCGGGGTTGAGACCCAGTACTTC

abundance: -
d_gene: TRBD1
v_gene: TRBV7-2
j_gene: TRBJ1-1
CDR3aa: CDSRGDRSTEAFF
CDR3nt: TGTGACAGCAGGGGGGACAGGAGCACTGAAGCTTTCTTT

abundance: -
d_gene: -
v_gene: TRBV7-3
j_gene: TRBJ1-5
CDR3aa: CASSLTGQGNQPQHF
CDR3nt: TGTGCCAGCAGCTTAACGGGGCAGGGGAATCAGCCCCAGCATTTT

abundance: -
d_gene: TRBD1
v_gene: TRBV25-1
j_gene: TRBJ1-5
CDR3aa: CASKRGQEKNQPQHF
CDR3nt: TGTGCCAGCAAAAGGGGGCAGGAAAAGAATCAGCCCCAGCATTTT

abundance: -
d_gene: -
v_gene: TRBV28
j_gene: TRBJ1-4
CDR3aa: CASTPTLGSNEKLFF
CDR3nt: TGTGCCAGCACCCCCACTCTGGGTTCTAATGAAAAACTGTTTTTT

abundance: few
d_gene: -
v_gene: TRBV24-1
j_gene: TRBJ2-2
CDR3aa: CATSDLSAGAYTGELFF
CDR3nt: TGTGCCACCAGTGATTTGAGTGCAGGGGCGTACACCGGGGAGCTGTTTTTT